What follows is one T cell receptor beta chain and its context. As for treatment: around 19 received Ad26.COV2.S at low or high dose, single or two shots; about five received placebo; per-sample allocation not given. Day 63 following the first vaccine or placebo injection was when the samples were taken. Cohort 1b enrolled adults aged 18-55 years in Boston. This table comes from immunoSEQ multiplex PCR, and its TCRdb copy is limited to in-frame clones, with some not included. This sample yields hundreds of thousands of clones, of which about 93% are seen a single time; 9% to 15% belongs to the top ten. This record comes from a study of Ad26.COV2.S vaccination and SARS-CoV-2 variants. The wider study: Donor got 5x10^10 or 1x10^11 viral particles of Ad26.COV2.S.

Germline values: CDR1 SGHDT, CDR2 YYEEEE. The CDR3 covers 14 residues. V gave up 4 bases and J gave up 7 bases; unmatched junction bases: 8. The receptor's source is a person between 18 and 59 years old who received the Ad26.COV2.S COVID-19 vaccine or a placebo. The rearrangement joins TRBV5-6 to TRBJ1-2, with TRBD1 matching over 9 bases. Sequences were derived from peripheral blood, sampled in a trial of Ad26.COV2.S vaccine versus placebo. CDR3 sequence (DNA): TGTGCCAGCAGCCTGCCTGGGACAGGGTCTGGCTACACCTTC. Translated, it gives CASSLPGTGSGYTF.